Listed below are T cell receptor beta chains from one sample, sequenced in a study of read filtering for tumor transcriptome and immune sequencing. TCRdb re-called the reads with MiXCR, one entry per CDR3 protein. The repertoire holds more than 55,000 distinct CDR3 sequences, with roughly 20% as singletons. Sample: a population of CD138-negative cells sorted from bone marrow. These receptors all come from a donor aged 40 or over with multiple myeloma. Each CDR3 is given with its conserved first and last residue. D genes are given only for firm matches. The size entry is marked missing in some rows and otherwise reads once, few, many or a size class.

abundance	v_gene	d_gene	j_gene	CDR3aa	CDR3nt
many	TRBV5-1	TRBD1	TRBJ2-2	CASSPGQGAYTGELFF	TGCGCCAGCAGCCCTGGACAGGGGGCCTACACCGGGGAGCTGTTTTTT
many	TRBV28	.	TRBJ1-2	CATDPQGHGYTF	TGTGCCACCGATCCTCAGGGCCATGGCTACACCTTC
many	TRBV20-1	TRBD2	TRBJ2-1	CSAGTTSVHEQFF	TGCAGTGCTGGGACGACTAGCGTCCATGAGCAGTTCTTC
medium-sized	TRBV20-1	TRBD2	TRBJ2-1	CSASGSRAGLSYNEQFF	TGCAGTGCTAGCGGTTCTCGAGCGGGGCTCTCCTACAATGAGCAGTTCTTC
many	TRBV6-5	TRBD1	TRBJ2-3	CASRETGARTDTQYF	TGTGCCAGCAGGGAAACAGGGGCTAGGACAGATACGCAGTATTTT
many	TRBV11-1	.	TRBJ2-1	CASSFDNEQFF	TGTGCCAGCAGTTTTGATAATGAGCAGTTCTTC
many	TRBV2	.	TRBJ2-3	CASRPGTSSTDTQYF	TGTGCCAGCAGGCCCGGGACATCTAGCACAGATACGCAGTATTTT
few	TRBV7-6	.	TRBJ1-1	CASSLWPPGGLGTEAFF	TGTGCCAGCAGCTTATGGCCCCCCGGGGGATTAGGCACTGAAGCTTTCTTT
many	TRBV20-1	TRBD2	TRBJ2-1	CSAQSSGGWNEQFF	TGCAGTGCCCAGAGCAGCGGGGGCTGGAATGAGCAGTTCTTC
many	TRBV10-3	TRBD2	TRBJ2-2	CAIRTSGGNSSPVLFF	TGTGCCATCAGGACTAGCGGGGGGAACAGCTCCCCGGTGCTGTTTTTT
many	TRBV5-1	.	TRBJ1-6	CASSSSETGSPLHF	TGCGCCAGCAGCTCGTCCGAGACAGGTTCACCCCTCCACTTT
many	TRBV20-1	.	TRBJ2-5	CSARSQAPAETQYF	TGCAGTGCGAGGTCCCAGGCACCCGCAGAGACCCAGTACTTC
few	TRBV6-6	TRBD1	TRBJ1-2	CASNQGAGGYTF	TGTGCCAGCAACCAGGGGGCGGGCGGCTACACCTTC
.	TRBV30	.	TRBJ2-3	CAWSVQLDTQYF	TGTGCCTGGAGTGTACAGCTCGATACGCAGTATTTT
many	TRBV12-3/TRBV12-4	.	TRBJ2-1	CASSLITDINEQFF	TGTGCCAGCAGTTTAATCACGGACATCAATGAGCAGTTCTTC
many	TRBV7-9	.	TRBJ1-2	CASSPLTYGYTF	TGTGCCAGCAGCCCGCTCACTTATGGCTACACCTTC
.	TRBV28	.	TRBJ1-2	CASGLNGLRSYGYAF	TGTGCCAGCGGCCTAAATGGGCTTCGTAGCTATGGCTACGCCTTC
many	TRBV3-1	TRBD2	TRBJ2-1	CASSQATSGIYNEQFF	TGTGCCAGCAGCCAAGCAACTAGCGGGATTTACAATGAGCAGTTCTTC
many	TRBV28	TRBD1	TRBJ1-2	CASSLGQTYGYTF	TGTGCCAGCAGCTTGGGACAGACCTATGGCTACACCTTC
many	TRBV7-9	.	TRBJ1-2	CASSLVANYGYTF	TGTGCCAGCAGCTTAGTGGCTAACTATGGCTACACCTTC
many	TRBV24-1	.	TRBJ2-1	CATSDTGTVSYNEQFF	TGTGCCACCAGTGACACCGGGACGGTCTCCTACAATGAGCAGTTCTTC
few	TRBV20-1	TRBD1	TRBJ2-4	CSARITGGENTQYF	TGCAGTGCTAGAATTACAGGGGGCGAAAACACTCAGTACTTC
many	TRBV24-1	.	TRBJ2-1	CATSGASDVEPLQQFF	TGTGCCACCAGTGGGGCTTCGGACGTCGAACCTTTGCAACAGTTCTTC
many	TRBV6-6	TRBD1	TRBJ2-1	CASSHDRVVFF	TGTGCCAGCAGTCACGACAGGGTAGTGTTCTTC
many	TRBV2	TRBD1	TRBJ1-1	CASRGQGGTEAFF	TGTGCCAGCAGGGGACAGGGGGGGACTGAAGCTTTCTTT
.	TRBV2	TRBD2	TRBJ2-1	CASSGGSGGTYNEQFF	TGTGCCAGCAGTGGAGGCAGCGGGGGAACTTACAATGAGCAGTTCTTC
many	TRBV10-2	.	TRBJ2-3	CASSVLRDTDTQYF	TGCGCCAGCAGTGTCCTAAGGGACACAGATACGCAGTATTTT
many	TRBV20-1	.	TRBJ2-7	CSASGGGGSSYEQYF	TGCAGTGCTAGTGGGGGCGGGGGCTCCTCCTACGAGCAGTACTTC
many	TRBV5-1	.	TRBJ2-3	CASSLVSSTDTQYF	TGCGCCAGCAGCTTGGTTTCGAGTACAGATACGCAGTATTTT
.	TRBV6-6	.	TRBJ2-3	CASNPSGTSRDTQYF	TGTGCCAGCAACCCCTCGGGAACTAGCCGAGATACGCAGTATTTT
many	TRBV7-6	TRBD1	TRBJ2-6	CASSLAGQGIGSLGANVLTF	TGTGCCAGCAGCTTAGCGGGACAGGGGATCGGCTCTCTGGGGGCCAACGTCCTGACTTTC
many	TRBV5-1	TRBD2	TRBJ2-3	CASSYGLAGSVDTQYF	TGCGCCAGCAGTTATGGACTAGCGGGATCAGTAGATACGCAGTATTTT
.	TRBV6-7	.	TRBJ2-4	CASIPSRPANIQYF	TGTGCCAGCATCCCCAGTCGGCCAGCGAACATTCAGTACTTC
many	TRBV7-2	TRBD2	TRBJ2-1	CASSPAGGHFNEQFF	TGTGCCAGCAGCCCGGCGGGAGGACACTTCAATGAGCAGTTCTTC
many	TRBV5-5	.	TRBJ2-2	CASSLDPNTGELFF	TGTGCCAGCAGCTTAGACCCGAACACCGGGGAGCTGTTTTTT
many	TRBV14	.	TRBJ1-2	CASSQAGTSYGYTF	TGTGCCAGCAGCCAAGCGGGAACATCTTATGGCTACACCTTC
.	TRBV9	.	TRBJ2-5	CASSVGSGSGETQYF	TGTGCCAGCAGCGTTGGTAGCGGCTCTGGGGAGACCCAGTACTTC